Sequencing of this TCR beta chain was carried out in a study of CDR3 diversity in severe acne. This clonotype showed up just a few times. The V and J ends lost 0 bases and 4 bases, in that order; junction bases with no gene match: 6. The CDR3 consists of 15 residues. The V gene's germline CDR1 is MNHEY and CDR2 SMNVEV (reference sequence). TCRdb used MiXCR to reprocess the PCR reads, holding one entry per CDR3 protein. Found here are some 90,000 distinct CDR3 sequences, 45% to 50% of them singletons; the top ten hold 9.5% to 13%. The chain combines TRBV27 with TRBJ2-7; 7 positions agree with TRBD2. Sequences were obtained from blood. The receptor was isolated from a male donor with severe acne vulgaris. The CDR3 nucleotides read TGTGCCAGCAGTTTATCACGGGCGGGAGCTTACGAGCAGTACTTC. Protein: CASSLSRAGAYEQYF.